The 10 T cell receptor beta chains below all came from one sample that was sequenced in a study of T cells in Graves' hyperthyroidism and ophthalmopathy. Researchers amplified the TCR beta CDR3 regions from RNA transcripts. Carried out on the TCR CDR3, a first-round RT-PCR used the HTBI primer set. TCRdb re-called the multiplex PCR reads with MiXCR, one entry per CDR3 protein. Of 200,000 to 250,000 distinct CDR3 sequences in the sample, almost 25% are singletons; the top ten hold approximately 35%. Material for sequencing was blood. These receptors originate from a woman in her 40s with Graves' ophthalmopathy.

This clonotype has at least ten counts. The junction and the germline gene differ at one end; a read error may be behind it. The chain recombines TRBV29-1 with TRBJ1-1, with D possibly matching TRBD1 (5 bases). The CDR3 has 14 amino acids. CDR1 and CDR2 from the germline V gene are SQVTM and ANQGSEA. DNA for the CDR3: TGCAGCGTTAGATCCGACGGGGGGAACACTGAAGCTTCCTTT. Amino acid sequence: CSVRSDGGNTEASF.

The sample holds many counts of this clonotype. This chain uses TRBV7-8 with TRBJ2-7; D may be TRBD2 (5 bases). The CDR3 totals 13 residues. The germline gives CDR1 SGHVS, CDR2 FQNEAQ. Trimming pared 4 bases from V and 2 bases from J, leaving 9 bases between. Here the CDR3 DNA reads TGTGCCAGCAGCTCGACTAACCCCTACGAGCAGTACTTC. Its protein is CASSSTNPYEQYF.

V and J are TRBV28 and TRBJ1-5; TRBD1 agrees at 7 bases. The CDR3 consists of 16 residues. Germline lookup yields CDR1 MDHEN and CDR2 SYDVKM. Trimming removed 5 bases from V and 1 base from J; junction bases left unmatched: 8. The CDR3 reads CASSLKRGRSNQPQHF. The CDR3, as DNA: TGTGCCAGCAGTCTAAAGAGGGGGCGCAGCAATCAGCCCCAGCATTTT.

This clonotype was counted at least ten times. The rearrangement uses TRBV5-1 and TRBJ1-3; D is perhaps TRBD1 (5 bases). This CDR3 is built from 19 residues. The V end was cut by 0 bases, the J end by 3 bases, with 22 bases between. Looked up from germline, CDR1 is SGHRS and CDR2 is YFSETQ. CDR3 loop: CASSLVGLDTSSYGNTIYF. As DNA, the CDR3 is TGCGCCAGCAGCTTGGTGGGGTTGGACACATCCAGCTATGGAAACACCATATATTTT.

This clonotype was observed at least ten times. Here the CDR3 DNA reads TGTGCCAGCAGCAAAAGCAGGGCCGTAAACACCGGGGAGCTGTTTTTT. Its translation: CASSKSRAVNTGELFF. J is TRBJ2-2 and V is TRBV7-3; D may be TRBD1 (5 bases). Per germline, CDR1 SGHTA and CDR2 FQGTGA. The CDR3 has 16 amino acids. With 5 bases removed from V and 2 bases from J, the gap between germline ends came to 15 bases.

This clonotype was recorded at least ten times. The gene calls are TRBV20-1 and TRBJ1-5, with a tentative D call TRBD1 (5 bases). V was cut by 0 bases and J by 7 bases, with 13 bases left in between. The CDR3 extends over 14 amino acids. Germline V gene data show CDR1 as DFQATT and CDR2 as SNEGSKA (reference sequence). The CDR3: CSAREGQGGQPQHF. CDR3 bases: TGCAGTGCTAGAGAGGGGCAGGGCGGGCAGCCCCAGCATTTT.

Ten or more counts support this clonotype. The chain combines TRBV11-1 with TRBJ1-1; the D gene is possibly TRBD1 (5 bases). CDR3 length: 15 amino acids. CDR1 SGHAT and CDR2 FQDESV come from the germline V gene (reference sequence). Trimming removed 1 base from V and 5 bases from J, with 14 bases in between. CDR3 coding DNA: TGTGCCAGCAGCTTAGAGGCAGGGAGGACGACTGAAGCTTTCTTT. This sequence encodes CASSLEAGRTTEAFF. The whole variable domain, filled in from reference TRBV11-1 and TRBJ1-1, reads EAEVAQSPRYKITEKSQAVAFWCDPISGHATLYWYRQILGQGPELLVQFQDESVVDDSQLPKDRFSAERLKGVDSTLKIQPAELGDSAMYLCASSLEAGRTTEAFFGQGTRLTVV.

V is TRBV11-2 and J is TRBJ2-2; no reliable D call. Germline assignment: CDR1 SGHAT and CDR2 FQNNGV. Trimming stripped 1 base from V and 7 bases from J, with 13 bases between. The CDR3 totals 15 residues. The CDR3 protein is CASSLAPDYIGELFF. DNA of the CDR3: TGTGCCAGCAGCTTAGCACCCGATTACATCGGGGAGCTGTTTTTT.

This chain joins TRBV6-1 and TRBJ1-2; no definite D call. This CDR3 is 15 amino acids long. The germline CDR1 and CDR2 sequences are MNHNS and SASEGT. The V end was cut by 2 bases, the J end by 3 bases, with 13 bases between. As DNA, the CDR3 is TGTGCCAGCAGTGAATTCCCAGGCAACCACTATGGCTACACCTTC. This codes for CASSEFPGNHYGYTF.

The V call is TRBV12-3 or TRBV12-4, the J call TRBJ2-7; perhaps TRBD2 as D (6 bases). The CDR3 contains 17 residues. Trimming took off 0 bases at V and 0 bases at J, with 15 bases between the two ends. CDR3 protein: CASSLAAGRTTSYEQYF. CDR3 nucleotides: TGTGCCAGCAGTTTAGCTGCGGGACGGACTACCTCCTACGAGCAGTACTTC.